This T cell receptor (beta chain) is drawn from a study of human T cells and chemical hapten exposure. Across the study: Per-sample TCR yields varied mainly from small pooled library volume differences.

Whole-study findings and limits: TCRs whose frequency exceeded 1 in 1000 remained the same following DPC sensitization.

Germline V lookup: CDR1 SGHNT, CDR2 YENEEA. Unmatched junction bases numbered 0, after V lost 5 bases and J lost 2 bases. CDR3 length: 14 amino acids. Individual cDNA molecules received unique molecular identifiers in the library. TCRdb passed the 5' RACE reads through MiXCR, listing each CDR3 protein once. Of about 140,000 distinct CDR3 sequences listed, about 4% were seen once; the top ten hold 1.2% to 1.5%. This clonotype has at least ten counts. Antigen unknown. Researchers extracted total RNA from unfractionated whole blood. This sequence was found in a female donor in good health. The chain combines TRBV11-3 with TRBJ2-5; 12 bases map to TRBD2. The CDR3 loop is CASSTSGGQETQYF. In nucleotides, the CDR3 is TGTGCCAGCAGCACTAGCGGGGGGCAAGAGACCCAGTACTTC.